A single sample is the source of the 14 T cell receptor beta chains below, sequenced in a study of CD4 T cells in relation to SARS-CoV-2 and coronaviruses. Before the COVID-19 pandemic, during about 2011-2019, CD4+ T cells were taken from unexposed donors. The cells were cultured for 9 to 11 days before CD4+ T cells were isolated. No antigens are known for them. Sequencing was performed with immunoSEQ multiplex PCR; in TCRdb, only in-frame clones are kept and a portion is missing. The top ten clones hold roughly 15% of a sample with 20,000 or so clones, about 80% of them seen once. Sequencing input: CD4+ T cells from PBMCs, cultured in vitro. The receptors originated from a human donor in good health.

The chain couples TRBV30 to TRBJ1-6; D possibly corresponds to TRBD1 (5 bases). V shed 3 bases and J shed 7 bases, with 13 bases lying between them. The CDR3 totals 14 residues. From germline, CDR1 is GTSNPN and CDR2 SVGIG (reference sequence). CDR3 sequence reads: CAWRTGWVNSPLHF. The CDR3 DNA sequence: TGTGCCTGGAGAACAGGTTGGGTGAATTCACCCCTCCACTTT. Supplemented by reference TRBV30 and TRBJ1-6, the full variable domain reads SQTIHQWPATLVQPVGSPLSLECTVEGTSNPNLYWYRQAAGRGLQLLFYSVGIGQISSEVPQNLSASRPQDRQFILSSKKLLLSDSGFYLCAWRTGWVNSPLHFGNGTRLTVT.

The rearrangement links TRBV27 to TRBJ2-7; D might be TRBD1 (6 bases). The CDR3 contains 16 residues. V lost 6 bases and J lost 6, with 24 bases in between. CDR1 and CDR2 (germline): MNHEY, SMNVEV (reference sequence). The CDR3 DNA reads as TGTGCCAGCAGAATCTTCGGGGACACCCTCTTTGGCGAGCAGTACTTC. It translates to CASRIFGDTLFGEQYF.

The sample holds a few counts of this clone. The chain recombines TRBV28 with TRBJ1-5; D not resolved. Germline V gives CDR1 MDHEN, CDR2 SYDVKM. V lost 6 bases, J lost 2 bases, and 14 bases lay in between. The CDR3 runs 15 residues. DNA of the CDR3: TGTGCCAGCAGCCCTTATGGGGATGGCAATCAGCCCCAGCATTTT. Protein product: CASSPYGDGNQPQHF. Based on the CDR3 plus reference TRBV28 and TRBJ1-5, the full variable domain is DVKVTQSSRYLVKRTGEKVFLECVQDMDHENMFWYRQDPGLGLRLIYFSYDVKMKEKGDIPEGYSVSREKKERFSLILESASTNQTSMYLCASSPYGDGNQPQHFGDGTRLSIL.

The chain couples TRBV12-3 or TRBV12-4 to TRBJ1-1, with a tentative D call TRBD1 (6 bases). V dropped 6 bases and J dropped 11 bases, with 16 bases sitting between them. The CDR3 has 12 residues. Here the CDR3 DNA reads TGTGCCAGCAGCCCGGGAGGGGGTCTGGCTTTCTTT. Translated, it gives CASSPGGGLAFF.

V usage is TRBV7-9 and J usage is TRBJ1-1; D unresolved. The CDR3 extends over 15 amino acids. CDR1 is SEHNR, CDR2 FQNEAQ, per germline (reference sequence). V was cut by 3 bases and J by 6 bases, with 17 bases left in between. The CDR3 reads CASSLRAGKIPEAFF. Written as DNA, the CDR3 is TGTGCCAGCAGCTTGAGGGCCGGGAAGATCCCTGAAGCTTTCTTT.

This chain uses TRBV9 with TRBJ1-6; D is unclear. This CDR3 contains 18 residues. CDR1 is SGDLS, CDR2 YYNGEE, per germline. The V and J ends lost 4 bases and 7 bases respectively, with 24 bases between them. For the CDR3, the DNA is TGTGCCAGCAGCACGCGAGAAACTACGGGTTATCCAAATTCACCCCTCCACTTT. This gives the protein CASSTRETTGYPNSPLHF.

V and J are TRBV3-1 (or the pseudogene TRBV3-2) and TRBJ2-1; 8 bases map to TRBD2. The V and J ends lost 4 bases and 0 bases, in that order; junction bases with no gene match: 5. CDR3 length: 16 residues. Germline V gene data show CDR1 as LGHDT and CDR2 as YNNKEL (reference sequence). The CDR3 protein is CASSRVAGYSYNEQFF. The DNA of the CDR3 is TGTGCCAGCAGCCGGGTAGCGGGGTACTCCTACAATGAGCAGTTCTTC.

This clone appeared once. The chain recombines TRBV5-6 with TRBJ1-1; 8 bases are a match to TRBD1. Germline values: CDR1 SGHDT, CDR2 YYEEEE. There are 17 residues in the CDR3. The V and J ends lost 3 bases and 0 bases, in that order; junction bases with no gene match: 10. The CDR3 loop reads CASSYFSRDRLNTEAFF. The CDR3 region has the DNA TGTGCCAGCAGCTATTTTTCCCGGGACAGGTTGAACACTGAAGCTTTCTTT.

CDR3 loop: CASSGRRGRRTANYGYTF. CDR3 nucleotide sequence: TGCGCCAGCAGCGGTCGACGTGGCAGACGTACAGCTAACTATGGCTACACCTTC. J is TRBJ1-2 and V is TRBV4-1; unclear D gene. V was pared by 5 bases and J by 0 bases, with 22 bases between. This CDR3 spans 18 amino acids. Germline V gene lookup returns CDR1 MGHRA and CDR2 YSYEKL.

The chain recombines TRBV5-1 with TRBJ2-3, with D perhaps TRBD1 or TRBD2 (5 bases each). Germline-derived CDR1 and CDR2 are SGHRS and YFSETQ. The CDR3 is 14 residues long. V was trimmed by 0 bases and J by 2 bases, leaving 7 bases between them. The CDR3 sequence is CASSLAGPTDTQYF. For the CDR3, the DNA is TGCGCCAGCAGCTTGGCGGGGCCCACAGATACGCAGTATTTT. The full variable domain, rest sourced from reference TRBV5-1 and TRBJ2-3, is KAGVTQTPRYLIKTRGQQVTLSCSPISGHRSVSWYQQTPGQGLQFLFEYFSETQRNKGNFPGRFSGRQFSNSRSEMNVSTLELGDSALYLCASSLAGPTDTQYFGPGTRLTVL.

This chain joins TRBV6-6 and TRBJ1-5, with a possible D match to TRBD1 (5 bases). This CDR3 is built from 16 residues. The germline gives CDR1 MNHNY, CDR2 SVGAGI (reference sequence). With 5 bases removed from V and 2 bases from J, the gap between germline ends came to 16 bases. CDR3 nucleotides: TGTGCCAGCAGTAGTCCGGGGGGGGTTGGCAATCAGCCCCAGCATTTT. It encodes CASSSPGGVGNQPQHF.

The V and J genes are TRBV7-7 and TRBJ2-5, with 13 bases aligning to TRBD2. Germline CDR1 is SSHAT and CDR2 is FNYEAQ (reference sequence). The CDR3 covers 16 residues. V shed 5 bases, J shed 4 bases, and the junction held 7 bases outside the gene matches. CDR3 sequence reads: CASSTGLAGDGETQYF. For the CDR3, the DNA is TGTGCCAGCAGCACTGGACTAGCGGGAGATGGAGAGACCCAGTACTTC. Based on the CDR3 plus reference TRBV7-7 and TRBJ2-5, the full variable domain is GAGVSQSPRYKVTKRGQDVTLRCDPISSHATLYWYQQALGQGPEFLTYFNYEAQPDKSGLPSDRFSAERPEGSISTLTIQRTEQRDSAMYRCASSTGLAGDGETQYFGPGTRLLVL.

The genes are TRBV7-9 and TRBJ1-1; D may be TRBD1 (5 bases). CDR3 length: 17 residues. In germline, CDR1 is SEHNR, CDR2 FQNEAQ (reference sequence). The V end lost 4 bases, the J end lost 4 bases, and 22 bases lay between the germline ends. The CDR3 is CASSSSRTPRGGTEAFF. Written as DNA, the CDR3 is TGTGCCAGCAGCTCCTCCCGGACTCCGAGGGGAGGCACTGAAGCTTTCTTT. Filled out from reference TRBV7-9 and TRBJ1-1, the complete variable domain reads DTGVSQNPRHKITKRGQNVTFRCDPISEHNRLYWYRQTLGQGPEFLTYFQNEAQLEKSRLLSDRFSAERPKGSFSTLEIQRTEQGDSAMYLCASSSSRTPRGGTEAFFGQGTRLTVV.

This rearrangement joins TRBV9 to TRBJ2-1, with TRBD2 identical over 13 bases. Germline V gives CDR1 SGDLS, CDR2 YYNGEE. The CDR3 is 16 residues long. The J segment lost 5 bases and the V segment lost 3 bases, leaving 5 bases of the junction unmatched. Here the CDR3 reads CASSGGLAGPNNEQFF. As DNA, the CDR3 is TGTGCCAGCAGCGGGGGACTAGCGGGACCAAACAATGAGCAGTTCTTC.